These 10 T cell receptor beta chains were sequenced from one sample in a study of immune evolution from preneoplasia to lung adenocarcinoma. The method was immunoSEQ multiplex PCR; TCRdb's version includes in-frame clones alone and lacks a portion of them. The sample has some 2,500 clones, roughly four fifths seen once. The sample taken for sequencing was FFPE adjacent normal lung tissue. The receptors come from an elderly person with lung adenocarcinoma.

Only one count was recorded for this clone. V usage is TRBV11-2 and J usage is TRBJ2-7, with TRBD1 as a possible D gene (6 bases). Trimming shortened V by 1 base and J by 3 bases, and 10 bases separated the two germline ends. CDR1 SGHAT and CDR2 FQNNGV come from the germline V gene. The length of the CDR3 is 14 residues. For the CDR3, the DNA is TGTGCCAGCAGCTTAGCTCGCAGGGGCTACGAGCAGTACTTC. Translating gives CASSLARRGYEQYF.

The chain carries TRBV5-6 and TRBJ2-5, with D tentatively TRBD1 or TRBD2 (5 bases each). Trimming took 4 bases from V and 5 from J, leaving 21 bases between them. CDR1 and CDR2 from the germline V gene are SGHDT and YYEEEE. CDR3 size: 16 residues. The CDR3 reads CASSLPPGPTAETQYF. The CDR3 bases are TGTGCCAGCAGCCTACCCCCGGGACCCACCGCGGAGACCCAGTACTTC.

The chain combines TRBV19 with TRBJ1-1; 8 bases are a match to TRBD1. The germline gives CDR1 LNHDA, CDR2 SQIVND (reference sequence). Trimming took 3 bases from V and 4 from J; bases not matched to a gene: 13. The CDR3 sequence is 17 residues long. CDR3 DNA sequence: TGTGCCAGTAGTATTGGCCCAGGGGGCGCGCTGGGCACTGAAGCTTTCTTT. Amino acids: CASSIGPGGALGTEAFF. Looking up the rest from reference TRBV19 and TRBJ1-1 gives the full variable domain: DGGITQSPKYLFRKEGQNVTLSCEQNLNHDAMYWYRQDPGQGLRLIYYSQIVNDFQKGDIAEGYSVSREKKESFPLTVTSAQKNPTAFYLCASSIGPGGALGTEAFFGQGTRLTVV.

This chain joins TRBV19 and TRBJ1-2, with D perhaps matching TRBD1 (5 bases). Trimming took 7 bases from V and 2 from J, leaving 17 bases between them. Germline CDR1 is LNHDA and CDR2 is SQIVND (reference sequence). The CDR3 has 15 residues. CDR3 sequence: CASTKWDGVNYGYTF. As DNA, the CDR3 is TGTGCCAGTACCAAATGGGACGGTGTGAACTATGGCTACACCTTC.

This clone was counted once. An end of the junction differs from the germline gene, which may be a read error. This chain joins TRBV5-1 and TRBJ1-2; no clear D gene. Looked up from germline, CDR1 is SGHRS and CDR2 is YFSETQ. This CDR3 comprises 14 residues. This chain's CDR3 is CASSSATFNDGYTF. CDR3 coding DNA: TGCGCCAGCAGCTCCGCCACCTTTAACGATGGCTACACCTTC.

CDR3 DNA sequence: TGTGCCAGCAGCGTAGGGGCAGAAGAGACCCAGTACTTC. The encoded protein is CASSVGAEETQYF. The chain links TRBV9 to TRBJ2-5; D not resolved. Germline-derived CDR1 and CDR2 are SGDLS and YYNGEE. V was shortened by 0 bases and J by 3 bases, with 6 bases between the two germline ends. The CDR3 runs 13 residues.

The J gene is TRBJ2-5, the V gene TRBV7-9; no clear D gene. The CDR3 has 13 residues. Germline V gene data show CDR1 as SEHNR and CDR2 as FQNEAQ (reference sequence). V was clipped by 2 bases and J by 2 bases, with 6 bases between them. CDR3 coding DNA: TGTGCCAGCAGCTTATCTAGACAAGAGACCCAGTACTTC. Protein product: CASSLSRQETQYF. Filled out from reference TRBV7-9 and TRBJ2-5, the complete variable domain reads DTGVSQNPRHKITKRGQNVTFRCDPISEHNRLYWYRQTLGQGPEFLTYFQNEAQLEKSRLLSDRFSAERPKGSFSTLEIQRTEQGDSAMYLCASSLSRQETQYFGPGTRLLVL.

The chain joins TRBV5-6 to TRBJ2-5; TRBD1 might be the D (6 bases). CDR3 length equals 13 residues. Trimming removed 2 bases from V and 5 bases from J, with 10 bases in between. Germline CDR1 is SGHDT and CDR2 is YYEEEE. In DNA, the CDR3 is TGTGCCAGCAGCTTACAGGGCGGGGAGACCCAGTACTTC. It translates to CASSLQGGETQYF.

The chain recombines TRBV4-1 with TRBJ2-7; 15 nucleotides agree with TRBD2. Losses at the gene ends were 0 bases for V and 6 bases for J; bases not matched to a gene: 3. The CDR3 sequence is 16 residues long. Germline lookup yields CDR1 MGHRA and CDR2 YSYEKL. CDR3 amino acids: CASSQEGLAGGGEQYF. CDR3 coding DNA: TGCGCCAGCAGCCAAGAAGGACTAGCGGGGGGGGGCGAGCAGTACTTC.

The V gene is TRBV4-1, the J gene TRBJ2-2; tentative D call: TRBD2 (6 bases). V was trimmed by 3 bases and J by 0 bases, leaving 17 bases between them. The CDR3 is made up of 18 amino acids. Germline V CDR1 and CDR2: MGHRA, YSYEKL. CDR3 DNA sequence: TGCGCCAGCAGCCATTACACCACCGGGACTGCGAACACCGGGGAGCTGTTTTTT. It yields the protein CASSHYTTGTANTGELFF.